The source of this T cell receptor beta chain is a study of Ad26.COV2.S vaccination and SARS-CoV-2 variants. Study details: Vaccine-arm donor from the placebo-controlled COV1001 Ad26.COV2.S trial.

This CDR3 is 15 amino acids long. Trimming took 0 bases from V and 3 from J, leaving 12 bases between them. Germline CDR1 reads SGHTA; CDR2 reads FQGNSA. Stated treatment: some 19 received Ad26.COV2.S at low or high dose, single or two shots; roughly five received placebo; per-sample allocation not given. The samples date from day 63 after the first vaccine or placebo injection. TCRdb's table, derived via immunoSEQ multiplex PCR, lists solely in-frame clones and lacks some. The top ten hold around 1.5% of the sample, which has about 680,000 clones, 89% seen once. This clone was counted a few times. Its antigen is undetermined. General study results and limits: Similar non-spike TCR breadth was seen in vaccine and placebo recipients.

This TCR derives from a person aged 18 to 65 who received the Ad26.COV2.S COVID-19 vaccine or a placebo. The chain combines TRBV7-2 with TRBJ2-7; the D is unclear. The source material was peripheral blood, sampled in a trial of Ad26.COV2.S vaccine versus placebo. CDR3 sequence: CASSLAAEKFYEQYF. In nucleotides, the CDR3 is TGTGCCAGCAGCTTAGCTGCCGAGAAGTTCTACGAGCAGTACTTC.